The 8 T cell receptor beta chains in this list originate from one sample, sequenced in a study of T cells in Graves' hyperthyroidism and ophthalmopathy. Amplification of TCR beta CDR3 regions was performed using RNA transcripts as template. The TCR CDR3 first-round RT-PCR relied on the HTBI primer set. Each CDR3 protein is one row after TCRdb ran MiXCR on the multiplex PCR reads. The sample holds more than 600,000 distinct CDR3 sequences, about 16% seen once. The material sequenced was blood. The receptors were sampled from a man aged 18-30 years with Graves' hyperthyroidism.

V is TRBV10-2 and J is TRBJ2-2; a weak D match, TRBD2 (6 bases). Trimming took off 3 bases at V and 5 bases at J, with 13 bases between the two ends. The CDR3 loop spans 15 amino acids. Germline loops: CDR1 WSHSY, CDR2 SAAADI. The chain's CDR3 is CASSDTGLVTGELFF. CDR3 nucleotides: TGCGCCAGCAGTGACACGGGACTCGTAACCGGGGAGCTGTTTTTT.

J is TRBJ2-5 and V is TRBV3-1; TRBD2 agrees at 8 bases. V gave up 3 bases and J gave up 6 bases; unmatched junction bases: 6. Germline CDR1 LGHDT, CDR2 YNNKEL (reference sequence). There are 14 residues in the CDR3. The CDR3 coding sequence is TGTGCCAGCAGCCACGTTGGCGGGAGGAAGACCCAGTACTTC. It translates to CASSHVGGRKTQYF.

This clonotype was observed at least ten times. The V call is TRBV20-1, the J call TRBJ2-7, with TRBD1 as a possible D gene (6 bases). The CDR3 has 16 residues. Trimming took 3 bases from V and 5 from J, leaving 23 bases between them. Germline V gives CDR1 DFQATT, CDR2 SNEGSKA (reference sequence). The CDR3 bases are TGCAGTGCTAGGAGCCCCACGGGACAAGTCCCTCACGAGCAGTACTTC. This encodes CSARSPTGQVPHEQYF.

This clonotype appeared a few times. The chain has TRBV4-1 and TRBJ2-7; a possible D gene is TRBD2 (6 bases). V was clipped by 1 base and J by 3 bases, with 13 bases between them. Germline CDR1 reads MGHRA; CDR2 reads YSYEKL. This CDR3 has 15 residues. The CDR3 nucleotides are TGCGCCAGCAGCCAAGGAGGAGGGGAAGGCTACGAGCAGTACTTC. It encodes CASSQGGGEGYEQYF.

This clonotype was seen ten or more times. V usage is TRBV27 and J usage is TRBJ2-1, with 7 bases matching TRBD2. Germline V CDR1 and CDR2: MNHEY, SMNVEV (reference sequence). This CDR3 region has 15 residues. Trimming took 5 bases from V and 9 from J; bases not matched to a gene: 13. CDR3: CASSPPLRLAREQFF. The CDR3 nucleotides are TGTGCCAGCAGTCCCCCCCTCCGACTAGCTCGTGAGCAGTTCTTC.

The chain employs TRBV20-1 and TRBJ1-5, with 7 bases that match TRBD1. V lost 0 bases and J lost 0; bases outside the gene matches: 14. The CDR3 extends over 19 amino acids. CDR1 is DFQATT, CDR2 SNEGSKA, per germline (reference sequence). CDR3 DNA: TGCAGTGCTAGAGATCGGACAGGCGGGGGGCCAAATAGCAATCAGCCCCAGCATTTT. This codes for CSARDRTGGGPNSNQPQHF.

Comment on this clonotype: Given a much more abundant clone one base away, this may be a read error. The chain combines TRBV7-2 with TRBJ2-5, with D possibly matching TRBD2 (5 bases). This CDR3 spans 14 amino acids. Trimming took 7 bases from V and 4 from J, leaving 16 bases between them. Germline CDR1 SGHTA, CDR2 FQGNSA. CDR3 sequence reads: CASTRERGGETQYF. CDR3 nucleotides: TGTGCCAGCACACGGGAAAGAGGAGGAGAGACCCAGTACTTC.

This clonotype showed up many times. The chain joins TRBV10-3 to TRBJ2-1; D gene ambiguous. V was trimmed by 6 bases and J by 6 bases, leaving 12 bases between them. The CDR3 runs to 13 residues. Per germline, CDR1 ENHRY and CDR2 SYGVKD. The CDR3 here is CAIRKQSSNEQFF. In DNA, the CDR3 is TGTGCCATCAGGAAGCAATCGAGCAATGAGCAGTTCTTC.